What follows are 23 T cell receptor beta chains derived from one specimen sequenced in a study of PD-L1 blockade in urothelial cancer. The method was immunoSEQ multiplex PCR; TCRdb's version includes in-frame clones alone and lacks a portion of them. The sample comprises about 32,000 clones, approximately 40% of which are singletons, and 8.5% to 10% rests with the top ten. The sample here was tumor tissue, taken before atezolizumab (anti-PD-L1) treatment. All receptors derive from a man in his fifties or sixties with urothelial cancer.

The chain is built from TRBV10-1 and TRBJ2-7, with TRBD1 identical over 8 bases. Germline V gene lookup returns CDR1 WNHNN and CDR2 SYGVQD (reference sequence). The CDR3 runs to 14 residues. V lost 3 bases to trimming and J lost 5 bases; unmatched junction nucleotides: 6. CDR3 amino acids: CASSESGGYHEQYF. The CDR3 DNA is TGCGCCAGCAGTGAATCAGGGGGCTACCACGAGCAGTACTTC.

The chain recombines TRBV10-2 with TRBJ1-6, with D unresolved. Trimming cost V 8 bases and J 4 bases, with 9 bases left between them. This CDR3 is 13 amino acids long. Germline values: CDR1 WSHSY, CDR2 SAAADI. The CDR3 here is CASEPAYNSPLHF. The CDR3 nucleotides read TGCGCCAGCGAACCAGCTTATAATTCACCCCTCCACTTT.

This clone was counted between two and nine times. V and J are TRBV28 and TRBJ1-1, with 8 bases fitting TRBD1. The CDR3 totals 14 residues. The germline V gene has CDR1 MDHEN and CDR2 SYDVKM. V lost 6 bases, J lost 8 bases, and 11 bases stayed unmatched. The CDR3 DNA reads as TGTGCCAGCAGGCGTCCCGGGACAGGAATAGAAGCTTTCTTT. Its translation is CASRRPGTGIEAFF.

This chain joins TRBV11-3 and TRBJ1-4; D is undetermined. V lost 1 base to trimming and J lost 3 bases, with 9 bases between them. The CDR3 extends over 15 amino acids. Looked up from germline, CDR1 is SGHNT and CDR2 is YENEEA. CDR3 sequence reads: CASSLGGRANEKLFF. As DNA, the CDR3 is TGTGCCAGCAGCTTAGGTGGCAGAGCTAATGAAAAACTGTTTTTT.

The V gene is TRBV19, the J gene TRBJ1-1; 8 positions agree with TRBD1. Trimming at V came to 5 bases and at J to 0 bases, leaving 8 bases not matched to a gene. The CDR3 totals 16 residues. The V gene's germline CDR1 is LNHDA and CDR2 SQIVND (reference sequence). CDR3 protein: CASSPDRGYMNTEAFF. The CDR3 DNA reads TGTGCCAGTAGTCCAGACAGGGGCTATATGAACACTGAAGCTTTCTTT.

The V gene is TRBV28, the J gene TRBJ2-3, with 8 bases matching TRBD2. J gave up 2 bases and V 4 bases, and 11 bases lay outside the gene matches. Germline loops: CDR1 MDHEN, CDR2 SYDVKM. The CDR3 extends over 17 amino acids. CDR3 sequence: CASSSLPTLAATDTQYF. The CDR3, as DNA: TGTGCCAGCAGTTCGCTCCCAACACTAGCGGCCACAGATACGCAGTATTTT.

The J gene is TRBJ1-1, the V gene TRBV28, with D hard to call. CDR1 and CDR2 (germline): MDHEN, SYDVKM. Trimming pared 2 bases from V and 0 bases from J, leaving 13 bases between. This CDR3 has 16 amino acids. The DNA of the CDR3 is TGTGCCAGCAGTTTAGTAGGTCGTAGGATGAACACTGAAGCTTTCTTT. Residues: CASSLVGRRMNTEAFF.

CDR3 coding DNA: TGTGCCGGAGACGCGAAGCGGGAGGGCGGCAATGAGCAGTTCTTC. Encoded protein: CAGDAKREGGNEQFF. The V call is TRBV6-7, the J call TRBJ2-1; 10 positions agree with TRBD2. TRBV6-7 falls under the ORF class, with uncertain function. The CDR3 has 15 residues. The V and J ends lost 11 bases and 6 bases, in that order; junction bases with no gene match: 13.

This chain connects TRBV4-1 to TRBJ2-1; 11 bases agree with TRBD2. V dropped 2 bases and J dropped 3; count of bases not matched to a gene: 0. The CDR3 is made up of 15 amino acids. Germline V gene data show CDR1 as MGHRA and CDR2 as YSYEKL. The CDR3 nucleotides read TGCGCCAGCAGCCAAACTAGCGGGGGCTACAATGAGCAGTTCTTC. This codes for CASSQTSGGYNEQFF.

This clone was observed once. V and J are TRBV10-3 and TRBJ1-4; no clear D gene. The V gene lost 0 bases and the J gene lost 8 bases, with 10 bases spanning the gap. The CDR3 length is 14 residues. Germline lookup yields CDR1 ENHRY and CDR2 SYGVKD. The CDR3: CAISESAQQEKLFF. DNA for the CDR3: TGTGCCATCAGTGAGTCGGCCCAACAGGAAAAACTGTTTTTT.

The genes are TRBV14 and TRBJ2-1; D is undetermined. The CDR3 totals 16 residues. V was pared by 3 bases and J by 4 bases, with 16 bases between. Germline V gene lookup returns CDR1 SGHDN and CDR2 FVKESK. This chain's CDR3 is CASSHSMGMGYNEQFF. The DNA of the CDR3 is TGTGCCAGCAGCCATAGTATGGGGATGGGGTACAATGAGCAGTTCTTC.

In this sample, this clone turned up a few times. The chain combines TRBV11-3 with TRBJ2-1; TRBD2 aligns across 9 bases. The CDR3 spans 19 residues. Germline V gives CDR1 SGHNT, CDR2 YENEEA. The ends lost 1 base at V and 1 base at J; junction bases unmatched: 11. The CDR3 sequence: CASSLVFSGRKDSYNEQFF. The CDR3 DNA reads TGTGCCAGCAGCTTAGTTTTCAGCGGGAGGAAGGATTCCTACAATGAGCAGTTCTTC.

V and J are TRBV19 and TRBJ1-4; no clear D. The CDR3 consists of 13 residues. V lost 10 bases and J lost 4, with 13 bases in between. The germline V gene has CDR1 LNHDA and CDR2 SQIVND (reference sequence). The CDR3 sequence is CATGGQINEKLFF. The CDR3 bases are TGTGCCACCGGAGGGCAGATTAATGAAAAACTGTTTTTT.

By frequency in the sample, this clone is medium-sized. The chain has TRBV9 and TRBJ2-6, with 8 bases lining up with TRBD1. The ends lost 1 base at V and 2 bases at J; junction bases unmatched: 8. CDR3 length: 18 amino acids. Per the germline V gene, CDR1 is SGDLS and CDR2 is YYNGEE. The CDR3 coding sequence is TGTGCCAGCAGCGTAAGTCCCAGGGGGCGAGCTGGGGCCAACGTCCTGACTTTC. Its translation: CASSVSPRGRAGANVLTF.

The chain combines TRBV4-1 with TRBJ2-2, with 7 bases aligning to TRBD2. Trimming removed 0 bases from V and 5 bases from J; junction bases left unmatched: 3. Germline lookup yields CDR1 MGHRA and CDR2 YSYEKL. This CDR3 is built from 15 residues. This CDR3 is CASSQDPGRTGELFF. The CDR3 DNA follows: TGCGCCAGCAGCCAAGATCCCGGGAGGACCGGGGAGCTGTTTTTT.

By sample share, this clone is medium-sized. V gene TRBV14 combines with J gene TRBJ2-6; D gene ambiguous. The CDR3 is 14 residues long. V was cut by 4 bases and J by 3 bases, with 7 bases left in between. The germline V gene encodes CDR1 SGHDN and CDR2 FVKESK. The CDR3 sequence: CASSPGFGANVLTF. For the CDR3, the DNA is TGTGCCAGCAGCCCCGGCTTTGGGGCCAACGTCCTGACTTTC.

The chain recombines TRBV9 with TRBJ2-7; 11 positions agree with TRBD2. Germline lookup yields CDR1 SGDLS and CDR2 YYNGEE. The CDR3 length is 19 residues. The junction had 11 bases not matched to a gene; V was cut back by 0 bases and J by 0 bases. The CDR3 is CASSVGAGTSGLASYEQYF. The CDR3 nucleotides read TGTGCCAGCAGCGTAGGAGCCGGGACTAGCGGATTGGCCTCCTACGAGCAGTACTTC.

This clone appeared many times. The J gene is TRBJ1-6, the V gene TRBV6-8, with 10 nucleotides matching TRBD1. In germline, CDR1 is MNHGY, CDR2 SAAAGT. The junction had 12 bases not matched to a gene; V was cut back by 6 bases and J by 7 bases. This CDR3 has 17 amino acids. DNA for the CDR3: TGTGCCAGCAGCCTACGGGGACAGGGGATTCTCAATTCACCCCTCCACTTT. Translated: CASSLRGQGILNSPLHF.

The V gene is TRBV18, the J gene TRBJ2-1; TRBD2 matches at 13 bases. This CDR3 is built from 15 residues. Trimming cost V 4 bases and J 7 bases; bases outside gene matches: 4. The germline V gene encodes CDR1 KGHSH and CDR2 LQKENI. In nucleotides, the CDR3 is TGTGCCAGCTCACGACTAGCGGGAGGAAGTAATGAGCAGTTCTTC. Protein product: CASSRLAGGSNEQFF.

V is TRBV5-1 and J is TRBJ2-1; D is ambiguous. This CDR3 is 14 amino acids long. CDR1 is SGHRS, CDR2 YFSETQ, per germline. The V end lost 0 bases, the J end lost 7 bases, and 11 bases lay between the germline ends. The CDR3 region is CASSLGLERNEQFF. The CDR3 DNA reads TGCGCCAGCAGCTTGGGACTGGAACGGAATGAGCAGTTCTTC.

The genes are TRBV6-1 and TRBJ1-5; D is undetermined. The germline V gene encodes CDR1 MNHNS and CDR2 SASEGT. The CDR3 has 16 amino acids. V dropped 1 base and J dropped 5 bases, with 15 bases sitting between them. The CDR3 DNA sequence: TGTGCCAGCAGTGAAGATGATCAACTGGGCTATCAGCCCCAGCATTTT. It codes for CASSEDDQLGYQPQHF.

V and J are TRBV15 and TRBJ2-1; D tentatively reads TRBD1 or TRBD2 (5 bases each). Germline values: CDR1 LNHNV, CDR2 YYDKDF (reference sequence). Trimming pared 0 bases from V and 6 bases from J, leaving 15 bases between. The CDR3 consists of 16 residues. The CDR3 bases are TGTGCCACCAGCAGAGATCGAGCCCCAGGGACCAATGAGCAGTTCTTC. Its protein product is CATSRDRAPGTNEQFF.

In its sample, this clone was seen many times. The chain employs TRBV11-3 and TRBJ2-7; 11 bases match TRBD2. Losses at the gene ends were 4 bases for V and 4 bases for J; bases not matched to a gene: 6. The germline CDR1 and CDR2 sequences are SGHNT and YENEEA. The CDR3 consists of 15 residues. CDR3 bases: TGTGCCAGCAGCTCGGGACTAGCGGACAGTTACGAGCAGTACTTC. The encoded protein is CASSSGLADSYEQYF.